The 16 T cell receptor beta chains reported below all come from one sample, sequenced in a study of tumor and adjacent non-tumor tissue in lung cancer. This sample's RNA came from whole unsorted tissue. Three rounds of nested PCR, following a modified ARM-PCR protocol, produced the TCRbeta library. TCRdb itself ran the multiplex PCR reads through MiXCR, one entry per CDR3 protein. The sample yields approximately 71,000 distinct CDR3 sequences, almost 60% seen once. The sequencing sample was made of lung tumor tissue. The receptors come from a man in his fifties with non-small cell lung cancer.

On this clonotype itself: A much larger clonotype is one base distant, so this may be a read error. CDR3 protein: CASRDRVQGTQYF. The DNA of the CDR3 is TGTGCCAGCAGGGACAGGGTCCAAGGGACCCAGTACTTC. The chain has TRBV12-3 or TRBV12-4 and TRBJ2-5; 8 positions agree with TRBD1. The CDR3 covers 13 residues.

The J gene is TRBJ1-2, the V gene TRBV6-5; D perhaps matches TRBD1 (6 bases). The CDR3 is 14 residues long. CDR1 and CDR2 (germline): MNHEY, SVGAGI. V was cut by 10 bases and J by 0 bases, with 15 bases left in between. The CDR3 DNA follows: TGTGCCAACGGCTTAGGACAGCCTAACTATGGCTACACCTTC. It specifies CANGLGQPNYGYTF.

The chain is built from TRBV28 and TRBJ2-7; D is uncertain. CDR3 length equals 11 residues. Germline CDR1 MDHEN, CDR2 SYDVKM. Between the trimmed V and J ends, which lost 10 bases and 4 bases, there was a span of 11 bases. The CDR3 nucleotides read TGTGCCAACCATATCCCTTACGAGCAGTACTTC. It specifies CANHIPYEQYF.

This clonotype appeared many times. The chain couples TRBV14 to TRBJ1-1; 11 bases align to TRBD1. The V gene's germline CDR1 is SGHDN and CDR2 FVKESK. CDR3 length: 16 amino acids. V lost 6 bases to trimming and J lost 6 bases; unmatched junction nucleotides: 12. The DNA of the CDR3 is TGTGCCAGCAGACAACGGACAGGGGGCATGCTGGCTGAAGCTTTCTTT. Amino acid sequence: CASRQRTGGMLAEAFF.

As regards this clonotype: One end of the junction fails to match germline, which may point to a read error. The chain recombines TRBV12-3 or TRBV12-4 with TRBJ1-1; D perhaps matches TRBD1 (6 bases). This CDR3 is 12 amino acids long. The CDR3: CAGSLGGTETFF. The CDR3 DNA sequence: TGTGCCGGCAGTCTTGGGGGCACTGAAACTTTCTTT.

This clonotype has just one count. This may be a read error, as it is one base from a much larger clone. CDR3 DNA sequence: TGTGCTAGTGGTCCCAGGACTTCTCGTGGGGAGCTGTTTTTT. Residues: CASGPRTSRGELFF. This chain links TRBV12-5 with TRBJ2-2; the D gene is possibly TRBD2 (5 bases). CDR3 length: 14 residues. The germline V and J ends were trimmed by 5 bases and 8 bases, with 15 bases remaining between them. CDR1 LGHNT and CDR2 FRNRAP come from the germline V gene.

This clonotype was counted between two and nine times. It may be a read error: a sequence one base away is much more abundant. This chain uses TRBV11-1 with TRBJ2-3; 7 bases fit TRBD1. Per germline, CDR1 SGHAT and CDR2 FQDESV (reference sequence). This CDR3 spans 17 amino acids. The CDR3 nucleotides read TGTGCCAGCAGCAATCGCCCGGGACAGCTAAGCACAGATACGCTGTGTTTT. Amino acid sequence: CASSNRPGQLSTDTLCF.

As to this clonotype: Because the CDR3 is missing its conserved closing phenylalanine or tryptophan, this is likely a read error. The chain couples TRBV10-2 to TRBJ1-5, with D uncertain. The CDR3 sequence is 15 residues long. The germline CDR1 and CDR2 sequences are WSHSY and SAAADI. V lost 0 bases and J 0 bases, leaving 6 bases between the germline ends. The CDR3 nucleotides are TGCGCCAGCAGTGAGTCGTCTCGTAGCAATCAGCCCCAGCATGTT. This sequence encodes CASSESSRSNQPQHV.

This clonotype was counted ten times or more. The junction departs from the called germline gene at one end, perhaps through a read error. The chain joins TRBV4-1 to TRBJ2-3; 8 bases are shared with TRBD2. CDR3 length: 12 amino acids. Germline CDR1 reads MGHRA; CDR2 reads YSYEKL. CDR3 coding DNA: TGCGCCAGCAGCCTGGACGGGACTAGGCGCGATTTT. As protein: CASSLDGTRRDF.

As concerns this clonotype: A much larger clone lies a single base off, so this may be a read error. J is TRBJ2-7 and V is TRBV7-8; TRBD1 aligns across 7 bases. This CDR3 spans 13 amino acids. CDR1 is SGHVS and CDR2 is FQNEAQ in the germline V gene. The V and J ends lost 7 bases and 3 bases, in that order; junction bases with no gene match: 6. CDR3 in amino acids: CASNIGQDYEQYF. As DNA, the CDR3 is TGTGCCAGCAACATCGGACAGGACTACGAGCAGTACTTC.

The J gene is TRBJ2-1, the V gene TRBV24-1; a weak D match, TRBD2 (5 bases). V gave up 5 bases and J gave up 1 base, with 14 bases separating them. This CDR3 is 16 amino acids long. Germline CDR1 reads KGHDR; CDR2 reads SFDVKD. The CDR3 nucleotides read TGTGCCACCAGTGGTGTAGCGAGACCGTCCTACAATGAGCAGTTCTTC. Protein: CATSGVARPSYNEQFF.

A word on this clonotype: The junction differs from germline at one of its ends, possibly a read error. The V call is TRBV25-1, the J call TRBJ1-4; D is ambiguous. There are 10 residues in the CDR3. The germline gives CDR1 MGHDK, CDR2 SYGVNS. CDR3 region: CASRREKLFF. CDR3 DNA sequence: TGCGCCAGCCGCCGTGAAAAACTGTTTTTT.

The rearrangement links TRBV4-1 to TRBJ2-1, with TRBD2 matching 11 bases. Germline lookup yields CDR1 MGHRA and CDR2 YSYEKL. This CDR3 has 16 residues. The CDR3 region is CTSSPRASGRNNEQFF. The CDR3 region has the DNA TGCACAAGCAGCCCAAGGGCTAGCGGGAGGAACAATGAGCAGTTCTTC.

This clonotype was counted once. The junction departs from germline at one end; a sequencing error may be responsible. V and J are TRBV11-2 and TRBJ2-5; D unclear. This CDR3 is 15 amino acids long. Germline CDR1 is SGHAT and CDR2 is FQNNGV. CDR3 DNA: TGTGTCAGCAGCTCCACCTGCGGAGTAGCAGAGACCCAGTACTTC. Translated: CVSSSTCGVAETQYF.

As regards this clonotype: Because the CDR3 is missing its conserved closing phenylalanine or tryptophan, this is likely a read error. The DNA is left out, because the CDR3 cannot be placed on it with certainty; the CDR3 is given as TCRdb lists it. The J gene is TRBJ1-2, the V gene TRBV29-1; no check of the table's D call, TRBD1, against the DNA was made. The CDR3 extends over 13 residues, inclusive of both ends. CDR1 SQVTM and CDR2 ANQGSEA come from the germline V gene. The CDR3: CSVGRQGNYGYIL.

This chain joins TRBV28 and TRBJ2-7, with D perhaps TRBD1 (6 bases). The CDR3 length is 13 residues. V lost 6 bases, J lost 9 bases, and 18 bases lay in between. Looked up from germline, CDR1 is MDHEN and CDR2 is SYDVKM. The DNA for the CDR3 is TGTGCCAGCAGGACCCAGGGGTATGCGTGGCAGTACTTC. It is translated as CASRTQGYAWQYF.